Listed below are T cell receptor beta chains from one sample, sequenced in a study of T cells after yellow fever vaccination. TCRdb reprocessed the 5' RACE reads via MiXCR and lists one record per CDR3 protein. The table includes around 150,000 distinct CDR3 sequences, around 7.2% detected once. The starting material was CD4+ T cells sorted from PBMCs, obtained 5 days after the first yellow fever vaccination. Receptor source: a man in his late teens or twenties who received the YFV17D yellow fever vaccine. The CDR3 runs from the conserved cysteine through the conserved F or W.

V,J,CDR3
TRBV7-8,TRBJ2-1,CASSLEASSSYNEQFF
TRBV20-1,TRBJ2-4,CSAAVRTVAKNIQYF
TRBV10-3,TRBJ2-2,CAISGVGSLTGELFF
TRBV19,TRBJ1-3,CATSRDTGNTIYF
TRBV7-2,TRBJ2-3,CASRGGGTDTQYF
TRBV7-2,TRBJ2-1,CASSFSPEQFF
TRBV30,TRBJ1-6,CAWRNRANWALHF
TRBV7-2,TRBJ2-7,CASSRRAVSRAYEQYF
TRBV7-2,TRBJ2-3,CASRRHVGTDTQYF
TRBV20-1,TRBJ2-3,CSASYSGESDTQYF
TRBV5-1,TRBJ1-1,CASRQEGGTIRAFF
TRBV7-2,TRBJ1-1,CASSIRQVTEAFF
TRBV7-9,TRBJ1-5,CASSSRDNDQPQHF
TRBV7-8,TRBJ2-5,CASSQTRVNQETQYF
TRBV12-3/TRBV12-4,TRBJ2-3,CASTRTGGTDTQYF
TRBV6-1,TRBJ2-2,CASRRAASTGELFF
TRBV4-1,TRBJ2-7,CASSHQTGTRPPAYEQYF
TRBV9,TRBJ1-2,CASSPGGAGEGYTF
TRBV4-3,TRBJ1-4,CASSVRGSEKLFF
TRBV12-3/TRBV12-4,TRBJ1-2,CASSASGTYGYTF
TRBV6-5,TRBJ1-5,CASSYNSNQPQHF
TRBV28,TRBJ1-1,CASRAGTMNTEAFF
TRBV7-2,TRBJ1-1,CASSLVRGNTEAFF
TRBV12-3/TRBV12-4,TRBJ1-1,CASSLRGTGEFEAFF
TRBV10-1,TRBJ1-1,CASSAQTNTEAFF
TRBV7-8,TRBJ2-2,CASRNRSLNTGELFF
TRBV12-3/TRBV12-4,TRBJ1-6,CASSHTRDRGSSPLHF
TRBV18,TRBJ1-1,CASSPYEGADEAFF
TRBV11-3,TRBJ2-3,CASSLEPGLGTDTQYF
TRBV7-2,TRBJ2-5,CASSRGDYQETQYF
TRBV24-1,TRBJ2-1,CATSDTTSNEQFF
TRBV27,TRBJ2-4,CASSPLRGLEDIQYF
TRBV6-5,TRBJ1-1,CASSYSIRADTEAFF
TRBV28,TRBJ2-7,CASSSGQVYEQYF
TRBV12-5,TRBJ1-2,CASGLVPHRYGYTF
TRBV7-2,TRBJ2-2,CASSPIGTYTGELFF
TRBV12-3/TRBV12-4,TRBJ1-3,CASIPFTGTVSGNTIYF
TRBV3-1,TRBJ1-4,CASSQEGYGKLFF
TRBV5-1,TRBJ1-5,CASSQTTGTYQPQHF
TRBV4-3,TRBJ2-7,CASSQAPGPGEQYF
TRBV27,TRBJ1-6,CASGRKGDNSPLHF
TRBV6-1,TRBJ2-1,CASSTTLGYNEQFF
TRBV5-1,TRBJ2-6,CASSPGTGAGANVLTF
TRBV23-1,TRBJ2-5,CALRRESSGQETQYF